The 9 T cell receptor beta chains reported below all come from one sample, sequenced in a study of PD-1 blockade in classical Hodgkin lymphoma. Method: immunoSEQ multiplex PCR; TCRdb's copy keeps in-frame clones and lacks some. Here the sample spans around 31,000 clones, around 70% being singletons. In every patient, relapse followed autologous stem cell transplantation, while exposure to brentuximab vedotin differed. The sequencing used peripheral blood mononuclear cells (PBMCs), collected before the second cycle of nivolumab. The origin of the receptors is a human donor with classical Hodgkin lymphoma.

The chain recombines TRBV18 with TRBJ1-2; 8 positions match TRBD1. Germline V CDR1 and CDR2: KGHSH, LQKENI. V gave up 3 bases and J gave up 4 bases; unmatched junction bases: 4. The CDR3 has 14 amino acids. The CDR3 protein is CASSPLDRGYGYTF. CDR3 in DNA: TGTGCCAGCTCACCGCTAGACAGGGGCTATGGCTACACCTTC. Looking up the rest from reference TRBV18 and TRBJ1-2 gives the full variable domain: NAGVMQNPRHLVRRRGQEARLRCSPMKGHSHVYWYRQLPEEGLKFMVYLQKENIIDESGMPKERFSAEFPKEGPSILRIQQVVRGDSAAYFCASSPLDRGYGYTFGSGTRLTVV.

The chain carries TRBV5-4 and TRBJ1-1; TRBD1 might be the D (5 bases). Germline CDR1 is SGHNT and CDR2 is YYREEE (reference sequence). V lost 4 bases and J lost 4, with 17 bases in between. The CDR3 has 15 residues. DNA for the CDR3: TGTGCCAGCAGCCCCATCGGGGGGGGGAGCACTGAAGCTTTCTTT. Translated: CASSPIGGGSTEAFF.

This clone was detected a few times. V usage is TRBV5-1 and J usage is TRBJ1-1; possible D gene TRBD1, 5 bases. CDR1 and CDR2 from the germline V gene are SGHRS and YFSETQ. CDR3 length equals 13 residues. V lost 4 bases and J lost 8, with 15 bases in between. The CDR3 DNA sequence: TGCGCCAGCAGCACGACGGGAGGGACGGAAGCTTTCTTT. Translated, it gives CASSTTGGTEAFF.

The chain recombines TRBV28 with TRBJ2-5, with D perhaps assigned TRBD1 or TRBD2 (5 bases each). The CDR3 is 13 amino acids. Per germline, CDR1 MDHEN and CDR2 SYDVKM. V was cut by 3 bases and J by 7 bases, with 12 bases left in between. The CDR3 reads CASSLGDPGTQYF. Written as DNA, the CDR3 is TGTGCCAGCAGTTTGGGGGACCCGGGGACCCAGTACTTC.

By its share, this clone is medium-sized (0.01 to 0.1%). The rearrangement uses TRBV5-6 and TRBJ2-1, with D possibly called TRBD1 or TRBD2 (5 bases each). There are 13 residues in the CDR3. From germline, CDR1 is SGHDT and CDR2 YYEEEE. The V end lost 0 bases, the J end lost 6 bases, and 7 bases lay between the germline ends. In DNA, the CDR3 is TGTGCCAGCAGCTTGGGGGGGACCAATGAGCAGTTCTTC. Translated: CASSLGGTNEQFF.

The chain links TRBV14 to TRBJ1-2; D uncertain. Trimming took 3 bases from V and 4 from J, leaving 6 bases between them. Germline V gives CDR1 SGHDN, CDR2 FVKESK. The CDR3 is 12 amino acids. CDR3 DNA sequence: TGTGCCAGCAGCCAGAACGGCTATGGCTACACCTTC. Its translation: CASSQNGYGYTF.

With respect to this clone: The same CDR3 arises from other DNA sequences in this sample as well. V usage is TRBV7-2 and J usage is TRBJ2-5, with TRBD2 matching over 11 bases. This CDR3 has 14 residues. Germline V gene sequence: CDR1 SGHTA, CDR2 FQGNSA. V gave up 5 bases and J gave up 4 bases; unmatched junction bases: 3. DNA for the CDR3: TGTGCCAGCAGCCTAGGACTAGCGGGAGAGACCCAGTACTTC. It encodes CASSLGLAGETQYF.

This chain joins TRBV11-2 and TRBJ1-2, with D possibly being TRBD1 (5 bases). The ends were cut back, 1 base at V and 3 bases at J, with 6 bases in the middle. From germline, CDR1 is SGHAT and CDR2 FQNNGV. The CDR3 consists of 13 residues. CDR3 nucleotides: TGTGCCAGCAGCTTAGGACAGTACTATGGCTACACCTTC. Amino acid sequence: CASSLGQYYGYTF.

The chain couples TRBV19 to TRBJ2-7, with D possibly being TRBD1 or TRBD2 (5 bases each). The CDR3 runs 12 residues. Germline V CDR1 and CDR2: LNHDA, SQIVND (reference sequence). The V and J ends lost 5 bases and 2 bases respectively, with 7 bases between them. CDR3: CASSPGPYEQYF. In nucleotides, the CDR3 is TGTGCCAGTAGTCCGGGGCCCTACGAGCAGTACTTC.